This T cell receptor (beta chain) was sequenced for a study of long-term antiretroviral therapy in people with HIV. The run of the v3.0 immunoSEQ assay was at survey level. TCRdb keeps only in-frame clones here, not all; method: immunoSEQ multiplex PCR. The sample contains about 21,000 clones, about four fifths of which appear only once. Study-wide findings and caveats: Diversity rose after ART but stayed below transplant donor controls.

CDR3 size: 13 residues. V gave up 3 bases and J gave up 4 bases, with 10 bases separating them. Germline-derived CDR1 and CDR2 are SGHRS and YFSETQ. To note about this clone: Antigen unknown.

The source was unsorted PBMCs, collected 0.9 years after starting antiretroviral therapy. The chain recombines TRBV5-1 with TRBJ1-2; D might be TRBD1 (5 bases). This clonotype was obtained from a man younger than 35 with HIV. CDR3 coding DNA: TGCGCCAGCAGCTCTACAGGCGGCTATGGCTACACCTTC. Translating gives CASSSTGGYGYTF.